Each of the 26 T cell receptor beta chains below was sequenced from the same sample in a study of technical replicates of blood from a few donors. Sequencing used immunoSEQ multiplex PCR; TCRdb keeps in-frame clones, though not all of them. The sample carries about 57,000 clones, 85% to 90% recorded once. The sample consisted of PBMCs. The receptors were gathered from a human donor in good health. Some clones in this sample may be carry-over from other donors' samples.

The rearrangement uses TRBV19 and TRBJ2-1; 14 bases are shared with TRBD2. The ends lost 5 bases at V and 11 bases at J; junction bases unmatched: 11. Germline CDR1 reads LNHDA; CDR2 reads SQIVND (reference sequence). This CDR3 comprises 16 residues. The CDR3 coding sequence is TGTGCCAGTAGTGTGACTAGCGGGAGGGCCGACTTCAAGCAGTTCTTC. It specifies CASSVTSGRADFKQFF.

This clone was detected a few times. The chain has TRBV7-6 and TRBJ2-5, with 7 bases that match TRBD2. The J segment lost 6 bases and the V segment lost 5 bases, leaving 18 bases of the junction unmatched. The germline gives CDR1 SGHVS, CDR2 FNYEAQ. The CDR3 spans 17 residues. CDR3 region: CASSEERGRRGWKTQYF. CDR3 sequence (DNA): TGTGCCAGCAGCGAAGAGCGGGGCCGGCGGGGGTGGAAGACCCAGTACTTC. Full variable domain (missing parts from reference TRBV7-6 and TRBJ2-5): GAGVSQSPRYKVTKRGQDVALRCDPISGHVSLYWYRQALGQGPEFLTYFNYEAQQDKSGLPNDRFSAERPEGSISTLTIQRTEQRDSAMYRCASSEERGRRGWKTQYFGPGTRLLVL.

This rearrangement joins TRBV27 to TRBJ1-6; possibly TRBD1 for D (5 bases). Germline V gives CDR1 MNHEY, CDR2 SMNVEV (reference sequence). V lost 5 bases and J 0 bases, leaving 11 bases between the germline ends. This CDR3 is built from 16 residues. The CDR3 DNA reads TGTGCCAGCAGTCCTAGGGGAAACTCCTATAATTCACCCCTCCACTTT. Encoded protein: CASSPRGNSYNSPLHF.

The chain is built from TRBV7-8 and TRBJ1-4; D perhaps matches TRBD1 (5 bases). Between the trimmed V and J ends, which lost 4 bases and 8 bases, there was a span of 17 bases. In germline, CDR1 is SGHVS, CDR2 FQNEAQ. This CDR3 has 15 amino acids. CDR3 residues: CASSSGPLSGEKLFF. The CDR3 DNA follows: TGTGCCAGCAGCTCGGGACCTCTCAGCGGGGAAAAACTGTTTTTT.

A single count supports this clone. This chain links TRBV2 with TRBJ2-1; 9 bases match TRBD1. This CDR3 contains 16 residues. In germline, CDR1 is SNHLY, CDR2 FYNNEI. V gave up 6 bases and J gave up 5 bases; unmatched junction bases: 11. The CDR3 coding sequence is TGTGCCAGCAGCCATCGGACAGGGGCCATGGACAATGAGCAGTTCTTC. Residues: CASSHRTGAMDNEQFF.

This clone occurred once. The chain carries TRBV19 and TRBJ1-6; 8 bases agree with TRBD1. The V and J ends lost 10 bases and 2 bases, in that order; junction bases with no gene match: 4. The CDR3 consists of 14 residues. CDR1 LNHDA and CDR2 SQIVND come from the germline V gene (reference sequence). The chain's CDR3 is CATTGGTYNSPLHF. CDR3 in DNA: TGTGCCACAACAGGGGGGACCTATAATTCACCCCTCCACTTT.

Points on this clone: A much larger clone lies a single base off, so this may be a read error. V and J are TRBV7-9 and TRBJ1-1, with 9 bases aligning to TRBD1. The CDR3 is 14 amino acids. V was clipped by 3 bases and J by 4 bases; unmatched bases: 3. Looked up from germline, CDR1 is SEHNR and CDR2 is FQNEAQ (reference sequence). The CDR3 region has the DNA TGTGCCAGCAGCTTCCGGGACAGGGTCACTGAAGCTTTCTTT. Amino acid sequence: CASSFRDRVTEAFF.

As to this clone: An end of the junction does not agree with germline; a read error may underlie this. The CDR3: CASRSVRLSNQPQHF. The CDR3 region has the DNA TGTGCCAGCAGATCTGTCAGGTTAAGCAATCAACCCCAGCATTTT. V is TRBV2 and J is TRBJ1-5; no reliable D call. Germline V lookup: CDR1 SNHLY, CDR2 FYNNEI. The CDR3 is made up of 15 amino acids.

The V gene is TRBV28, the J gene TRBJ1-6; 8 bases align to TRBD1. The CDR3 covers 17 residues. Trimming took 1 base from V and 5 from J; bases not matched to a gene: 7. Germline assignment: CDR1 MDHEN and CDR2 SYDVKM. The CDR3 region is CASSLSQDRVNNSPLHF. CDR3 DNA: TGTGCCAGCAGTTTATCCCAGGACAGGGTTAATAATTCACCCCTCCACTTT.

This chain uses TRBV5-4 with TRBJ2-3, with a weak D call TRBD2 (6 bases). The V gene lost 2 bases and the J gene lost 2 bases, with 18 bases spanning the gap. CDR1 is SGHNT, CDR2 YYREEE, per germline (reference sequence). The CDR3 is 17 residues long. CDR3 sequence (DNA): TGTGCCAGCAGCTTCTTTGCCACTAGCTCCATCACAGATACGCAGTATTTT. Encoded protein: CASSFFATSSITDTQYF.

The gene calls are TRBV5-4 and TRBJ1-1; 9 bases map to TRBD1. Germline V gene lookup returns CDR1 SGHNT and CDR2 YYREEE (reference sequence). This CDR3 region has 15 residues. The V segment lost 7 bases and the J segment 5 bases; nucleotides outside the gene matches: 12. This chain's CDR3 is CASGLTGGLGTEAFF. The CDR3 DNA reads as TGTGCCAGCGGACTGACAGGGGGGCTTGGTACTGAAGCTTTCTTT.

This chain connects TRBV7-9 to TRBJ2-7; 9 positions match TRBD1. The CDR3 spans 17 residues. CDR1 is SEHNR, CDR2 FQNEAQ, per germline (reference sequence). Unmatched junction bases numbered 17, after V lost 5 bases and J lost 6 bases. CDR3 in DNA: TGTGCCAGCAGCCGAGGGACAGGGACTGGGGTTAGGGGCGAGCAGTACTTC. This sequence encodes CASSRGTGTGVRGEQYF.

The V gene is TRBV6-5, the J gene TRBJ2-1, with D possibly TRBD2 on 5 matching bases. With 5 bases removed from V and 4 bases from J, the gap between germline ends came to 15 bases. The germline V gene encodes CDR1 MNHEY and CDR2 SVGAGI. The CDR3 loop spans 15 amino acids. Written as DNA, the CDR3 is TGTGCCAGCAGTGCCGGGATGGCGACTTACAATGAGCAGTTCTTC. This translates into CASSAGMATYNEQFF.

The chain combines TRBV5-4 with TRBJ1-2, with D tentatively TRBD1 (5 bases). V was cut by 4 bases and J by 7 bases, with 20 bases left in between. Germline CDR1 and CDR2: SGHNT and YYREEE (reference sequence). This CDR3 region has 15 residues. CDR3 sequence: CASSPDSARMGGYTF. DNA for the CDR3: TGTGCCAGCAGCCCTGACAGCGCAAGAATGGGTGGCTACACCTTC.

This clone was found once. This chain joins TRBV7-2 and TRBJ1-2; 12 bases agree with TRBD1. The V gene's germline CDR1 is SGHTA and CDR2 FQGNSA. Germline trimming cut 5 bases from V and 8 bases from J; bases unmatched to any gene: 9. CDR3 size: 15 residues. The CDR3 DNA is TGTGCCAGCAGCCCCCGGGACAGGGGGCGTAGCGGCTACACCTTC. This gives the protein CASSPRDRGRSGYTF.

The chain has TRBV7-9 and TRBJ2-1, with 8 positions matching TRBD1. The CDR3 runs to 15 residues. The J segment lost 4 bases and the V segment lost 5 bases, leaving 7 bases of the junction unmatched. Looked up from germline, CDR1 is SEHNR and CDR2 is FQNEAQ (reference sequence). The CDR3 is CASSPRGQDYNEQFF. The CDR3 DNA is TGTGCCAGCAGCCCTAGGGGACAGGATTACAATGAGCAGTTCTTC.

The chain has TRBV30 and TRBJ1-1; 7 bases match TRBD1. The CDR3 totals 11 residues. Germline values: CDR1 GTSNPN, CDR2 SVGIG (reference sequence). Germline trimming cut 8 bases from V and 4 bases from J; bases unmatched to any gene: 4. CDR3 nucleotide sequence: TGTGCCAAATACAGGGGCACTGAAGCTTTCTTT. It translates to CAKYRGTEAFF.

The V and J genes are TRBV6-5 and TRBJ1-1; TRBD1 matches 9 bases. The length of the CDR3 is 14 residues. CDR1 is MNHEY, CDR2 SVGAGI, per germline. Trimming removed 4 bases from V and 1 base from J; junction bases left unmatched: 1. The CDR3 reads CASSLTGGNTEAFF. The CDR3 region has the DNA TGTGCCAGCAGTTTGACAGGGGGGAACACTGAAGCTTTCTTT.

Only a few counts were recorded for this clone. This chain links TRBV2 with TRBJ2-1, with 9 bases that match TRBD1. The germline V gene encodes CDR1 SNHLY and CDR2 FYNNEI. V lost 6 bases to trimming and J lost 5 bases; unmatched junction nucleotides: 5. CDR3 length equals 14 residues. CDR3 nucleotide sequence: TGTGCCAGCAGAGGGACAGGGAGCAACAATGAGCAGTTCTTC. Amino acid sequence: CASRGTGSNNEQFF.

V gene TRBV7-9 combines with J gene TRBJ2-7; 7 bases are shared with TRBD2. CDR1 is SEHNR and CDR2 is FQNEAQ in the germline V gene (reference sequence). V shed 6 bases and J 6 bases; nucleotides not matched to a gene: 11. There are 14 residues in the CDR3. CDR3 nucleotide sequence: TGTGCCAGCAGGAAGGGTGCGGGAGATGGCGAGCAGTACTTC. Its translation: CASRKGAGDGEQYF.

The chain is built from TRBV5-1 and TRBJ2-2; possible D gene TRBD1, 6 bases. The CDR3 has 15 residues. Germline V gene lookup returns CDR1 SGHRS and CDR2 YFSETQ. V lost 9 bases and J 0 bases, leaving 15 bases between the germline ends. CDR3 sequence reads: CATKPKGANTGELFF. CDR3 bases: TGCGCCACCAAACCTAAGGGGGCGAACACCGGGGAGCTGTTTTTT.

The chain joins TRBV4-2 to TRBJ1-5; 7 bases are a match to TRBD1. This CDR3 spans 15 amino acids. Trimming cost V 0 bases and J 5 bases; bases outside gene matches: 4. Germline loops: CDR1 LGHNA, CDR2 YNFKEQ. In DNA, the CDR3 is TGTGCCAGCAGCCAAGATACAGGGGTGGATCAGCCCCAGCATTTT. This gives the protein CASSQDTGVDQPQHF.

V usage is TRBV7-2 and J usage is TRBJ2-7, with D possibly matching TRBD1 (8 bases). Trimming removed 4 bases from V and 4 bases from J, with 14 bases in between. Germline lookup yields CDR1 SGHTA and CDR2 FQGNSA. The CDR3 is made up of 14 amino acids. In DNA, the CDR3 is TGTGCCAGCAGCTACACAGGGGGGGCGTACGAGCAGTACTTC. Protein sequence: CASSYTGGAYEQYF.

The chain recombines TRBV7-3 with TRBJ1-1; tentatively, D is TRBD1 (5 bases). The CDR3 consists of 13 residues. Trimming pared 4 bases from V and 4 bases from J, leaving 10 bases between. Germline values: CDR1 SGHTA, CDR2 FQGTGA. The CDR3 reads CASSSRVGTEAFF. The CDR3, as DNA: TGTGCCAGCAGCTCCAGGGTTGGCACTGAAGCTTTCTTT.

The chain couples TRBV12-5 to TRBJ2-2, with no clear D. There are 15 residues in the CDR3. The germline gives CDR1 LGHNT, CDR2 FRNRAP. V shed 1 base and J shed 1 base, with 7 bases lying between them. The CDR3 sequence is CASGLDQKNTGELFF. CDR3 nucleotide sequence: TGTGCTAGTGGTTTGGATCAGAAGAACACCGGGGAGCTGTTTTTT.

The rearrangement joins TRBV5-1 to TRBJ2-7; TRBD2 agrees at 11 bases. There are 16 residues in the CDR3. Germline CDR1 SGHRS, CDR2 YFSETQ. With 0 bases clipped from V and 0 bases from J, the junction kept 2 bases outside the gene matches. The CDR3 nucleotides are TGCGCCAGCAGCTTGGGCGGGACTAGCGGCTCCTACGAGCAGTACTTC. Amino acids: CASSLGGTSGSYEQYF.